These 25 T cell receptor beta chains originate from one sample sequenced in a study of T cells in women clearing cervical HPV infection. Assay used: immunoSEQ multiplex PCR; TCRdb lists only in-frame clones, some missing. Its clone listing holds about 35,000 clones. The sequencing input was blood buffy coat. The receptors originated from a woman aged 18 to 69 with a cervical HPV16 infection that either progressed to CIN3+ or cleared (not recorded which).

Comments on this clone: The read halts 3 residues ahead of the CDR3 end, with the missing end drawn from the germline J gene. The chain couples TRBV19 to TRBJ1-6; a possible D gene is TRBD1 (6 bases). Trimming cost V 5 bases and J 6 bases, with 14 bases left between them. CDR3 length equals 15 residues. CDR1 LNHDA and CDR2 SQIVND come from the germline V gene (reference sequence). CDR3 DNA, as far as it was read: TGTGCCAGTAGTCTAGGACAGACGGTTAATTCACCC. Protein product: CASSLGQTVNSP. The CDR3, in full, reads CASSLGQTVNSPLHF.

On this clone: Sequencing ends 3 residues short of the CDR3 end; the germline J gene provides the rest. This chain uses TRBV5-6 with TRBJ1-1, with TRBD1 identical over 8 bases. Germline lookup yields CDR1 SGHDT and CDR2 YYEEEE. This CDR3 is built from 14 residues. Unmatched junction bases numbered 5, after V lost 3 bases and J lost 4 bases. CDR3 residues: CASSSGQGGTEAFF. Incomplete CDR3 DNA: TGTGCCAGCAGCTCAGGACAGGGTGGCACTGAA. Full variable domain (rest looked up from reference TRBV5-6 and TRBJ1-1): DAGVTQSPTHLIKTRGQQVTLRCSPKSGHDTVSWYQQALGQGPQFIFQYYEEEERQRGNFPDRFSGHQFPNYSSELNVNALLLGDSALYLCASSSGQGGTEAFFGQGTRLTVV.

As regards this clone: The sequenced fragment ends 3 residues before the CDR3 boundary, so the rest is inferred from the germline J gene. The V and J genes are TRBV28 and TRBJ2-1, with 11 bases identical to TRBD2. The germline gives CDR1 MDHEN, CDR2 SYDVKM. J was trimmed by 4 bases and V by 5 bases; bases with no gene match: 10. There are 17 residues in the CDR3. Partial CDR3 DNA: TGTGCCAGCAGTCCACCCCTAGCGGGAGGAAGGTACAATGAG. This sequence encodes CASSPPLAGGRYNE. In full, the CDR3 reads CASSPPLAGGRYNEQFF.

As for this clone: The read stops 3 residues short of the end of the CDR3; the missing end is completed from the germline J gene. This chain uses TRBV19 with TRBJ2-3; 11 bases fit TRBD2. Germline CDR1 reads LNHDA; CDR2 reads SQIVND (reference sequence). Germline trimming cut 6 bases from V and 3 bases from J; bases unmatched to any gene: 5. The CDR3 extends over 15 amino acids. The sequenced part of the CDR3 DNA is TGTGCCAGTAGCGCTAGCGGGGGGCTTACAGATACG. Translation gives CASSASGGLTDT. The CDR3, in full, reads CASSASGGLTDTQYF.

This CDR3 is CASSPSIRTSGRGTDTQYF. Incomplete CDR3 DNA: TGTGCCAGCTCACCATCAATTCGGACTAGCGGTCGGGGCACAGATACG. The chain uses TRBV18 and TRBJ2-3; 10 bases match TRBD2. With the read ending 3 residues before the CDR3 end, the germline J gene is used to fill in that end. V shed 2 bases and J 1 base; nucleotides not matched to a gene: 12. Germline lookup yields CDR1 KGHSH and CDR2 LQKENI. The CDR3 covers 19 residues.

A remark on this clone: The read is 3 residues too short to cover the CDR3 end, so that end is filled in from the germline J gene. The V and J genes are TRBV20-1 and TRBJ1-5; D is uncertain. The CDR3 spans 12 residues. Looked up from germline, CDR1 is DFQATT and CDR2 is SNEGSKA (reference sequence). The chain's CDR3 is CSAGAGNSPQHF. The sequenced part of the CDR3 DNA is TGCAGTGCAGGAGCGGGTAATTCACCC.

The sequenced part of the CDR3 DNA is TGTGCCAGTGGACAGGGAGTCGTCAACAATGAG. Amino acid sequence: CASGQGVVNNE. The full CDR3 reads CASGQGVVNNEQFF. V is TRBV7-2 and J is TRBJ2-1, with 8 bases identical to TRBD1. From the germline J gene comes the end of the CDR3, since the read stops 3 residues before it. V trimming: 9 bases; J trimming: 5 bases; junction bases outside the gene matches: 9. Germline lookup yields CDR1 SGHTA and CDR2 FQGNSA. This CDR3 is built from 14 residues.

Notes on this clone: With the read ending 3 residues before the CDR3 end, the germline J gene is used to fill in that end. The chain carries TRBV19 and TRBJ1-2; the match to TRBD1 covers 11 bases. The CDR3 is 13 residues long. Germline CDR1 is LNHDA and CDR2 is SQIVND (reference sequence). This chain's CDR3 is CASNPGQGGDYTF. Partial CDR3 DNA: TGTGCCAGTAATCCGGGACAGGGGGGCGAC.

Points on this clone: The CDR3 end is not reached by the read, which stops 3 residues before it; the germline J gene fills it in. The chain carries TRBV5-4 and TRBJ2-7; D might be TRBD1 (6 bases). The CDR3 is 15 amino acids. Trimming removed 2 bases from V and 3 bases from J, with 15 bases in between. Germline V CDR1 and CDR2: SGHNT, YYREEE (reference sequence). CDR3 bases read: TGTGCCAGCAGCTTTGGAGACAGGCCCTTCTACGAG. Encoded protein: CASSFGDRPFYE. The entire CDR3 protein is CASSFGDRPFYEQYF.

Points on this clone: The read terminates 3 residues ahead of where the CDR3 ends, so the germline J gene completes it. The gene calls are TRBV7-9 and TRBJ2-1, with 7 positions matching TRBD2. The germline CDR1 and CDR2 sequences are SEHNR and FQNEAQ (reference sequence). CDR3 length equals 15 residues. The trim removed 7 bases at V and 6 bases at J, leaving 12 bases unmatched. Incomplete CDR3 DNA: TGTGCCAGCAACCGGCTGGGGACTAAGGGCAATGAG. Its protein product is CASNRLGTKGNE. The full CDR3 reads CASNRLGTKGNEQFF.

CDR3 region: CASSGTGKYQETQYF. The sequenced CDR3 bases are TGTGCCAGCAGTGGGACAGGGAAGTACCAAGAGACG. V usage is TRBV2 and J usage is TRBJ2-3, with 8 bases that match TRBD1. Read coverage stops 3 residues before the CDR3 terminus; the germline J gene supplies the remainder. Germline V lookup: CDR1 SNHLY, CDR2 FYNNEI. This CDR3 comprises 15 residues.

Remarks on this clone: The CDR3 end is not reached by the read, which stops 3 residues before it; the germline J gene fills it in. The chain carries TRBV5-1 and TRBJ2-5, with 9 bases that match TRBD2. Trimming took 4 bases from V and 5 from J; bases not matched to a gene: 6. Germline loops: CDR1 SGHRS, CDR2 YFSETQ. The CDR3 has 14 amino acids. CDR3 protein: CASSPGTSLETQYF. The covered CDR3 bases are TGCGCCAGCAGCCCAGGGACTAGCTTGGAGACC.

Notes on this clone: Read sequence stops 3 residues before the CDR3 end, and the germline J gene provides the missing end. The gene calls are TRBV18 and TRBJ1-5; perhaps TRBD1 as D (6 bases). The V end was cut by 2 bases, the J end by 2 bases, with 10 bases between. Germline lookup yields CDR1 KGHSH and CDR2 LQKENI. This CDR3 is built from 15 residues. The chain's CDR3 is CASSPRKGGNQPQHF. The CDR3 bases that were read are TGTGCCAGCTCACCAAGGAAGGGGGGCAATCAGCCC.

The CDR3 bases that were read are TGTGCCAGCAGCTTGGGTAGCGGGGGGACAGATACG. Protein sequence: CASSLGSGGTDT. The entire CDR3 is CASSLGSGGTDTQYF. The chain combines TRBV7-7 with TRBJ2-3; the match to TRBD2 covers 10 bases. The read ends 3 residues shy of where the CDR3 ends; the end is completed using the germline J gene. The V gene end was trimmed by 3 bases and the J gene end by 3 bases; junction bases not matched to a gene: 3. Germline CDR1 SSHAT, CDR2 FNYEAQ (reference sequence). The CDR3 loop spans 15 amino acids.

Comment on this clone: Read coverage stops 3 residues before the CDR3 terminus; the germline J gene supplies the remainder. The V gene is TRBV20-1, the J gene TRBJ2-1; D tentatively reads TRBD1 or TRBD2 (5 bases each). The CDR3 has 16 amino acids. Per germline, CDR1 DFQATT and CDR2 SNEGSKA (reference sequence). Trimming left V 3 bases short and J 7 bases short, with 22 bases between. CDR3 bases read: TGCAGTGCTAGTCGTCCGGGAAGAACCAGGGATAATGAG. Amino acid sequence: CSASRPGRTRDNE. In full, the CDR3 is CSASRPGRTRDNEQFF.

Turning to this clone: The read comes to an end 3 residues before the CDR3 does, leaving the germline J gene to fill in the end. V gene TRBV2 combines with J gene TRBJ1-2, with D possibly matching TRBD1 (5 bases). Germline CDR1 and CDR2: SNHLY and FYNNEI. Trimming took 4 bases from V and 4 from J, leaving 19 bases between them. The CDR3 runs 16 residues. CDR3: CASSALDAGGIYGYTF. CDR3 DNA, as far as it was read: TGTGCCAGCAGTGCTCTAGATGCGGGGGGGATCTATGGC. The entire variable domain, with the rest obtained from reference TRBV2 and TRBJ1-2, is as follows: EPEVTQTPSHQVTQMGQEVILRCVPISNHLYFYWYRQILGQKVEFLVSFYNNEISEKSEIFDDQFSVERPDGSNFTLKIRSTKLEDSAMYFCASSALDAGGIYGYTFGSGTRLTVV.

Frequency places this clone as large. Read data end 3 residues before the CDR3 end; the end is taken from the germline J gene. The chain uses TRBV29-1 and TRBJ2-7, with 7 bases lining up with TRBD2. The trim removed 4 bases at V and 0 bases at J, leaving 12 bases unmatched. The CDR3 is 16 amino acids. Germline CDR1 and CDR2: SQVTM and ANQGSEA. The DNA read from the CDR3 is TGCAGCGTTGGAGACGTGGGGGGGGAGAGCTCCTACGAG. Translation gives CSVGDVGGESSYE. The whole CDR3 sequence is CSVGDVGGESSYEQYF.

On this clone: The read is 3 residues too short to cover the CDR3 end, so that end is filled in from the germline J gene. The J gene is TRBJ2-2, the V gene TRBV5-4; D unclear. V lost 4 bases and J lost 4, with 11 bases in between. CDR3 size: 14 residues. In germline, CDR1 is SGHNT, CDR2 YYREEE (reference sequence). The CDR3: CASSPVGSTGELFF. The sequenced CDR3 bases are TGTGCCAGCAGCCCAGTGGGCTCCACCGGGGAG.

About this clone itself: The read ends 3 residues early relative to the CDR3; the germline J gene fills the gap. The chain employs TRBV20-1 and TRBJ1-2; 7 bases map to TRBD1. After removal of 3 bases from V and 0 bases from J, the junction contained 4 bases not matched to a gene. CDR1 DFQATT and CDR2 SNEGSKA come from the germline V gene (reference sequence). The CDR3 runs to 14 residues. Here the CDR3 reads CSARAGGANYGYTF. The CDR3 DNA, read in part, is TGCAGTGCTAGGGCAGGGGGAGCTAACTATGGC.

As to this clone: The read finishes 3 residues shy of the CDR3 end, and the germline J gene is used to complete it. The J gene is TRBJ1-4, the V gene TRBV20-1, with TRBD1 matching over 8 bases. The germline V gene encodes CDR1 DFQATT and CDR2 SNEGSKA (reference sequence). Trimming at V came to 4 bases and at J to 8 bases, leaving 12 bases not matched to a gene. The length of the CDR3 is 15 residues. CDR3 residues: CSATPPQGAREKLFF. The DNA read from the CDR3 is TGCAGTGCTACCCCCCCCCAGGGGGCGAGGGAAAAA.

CDR3 sequence: CASSQVRGTYEQYF. CDR3 DNA, as far as it was read: TGCGCCAGCAGCCAAGTTCGCGGAACCTACGAG. V is TRBV4-1 and J is TRBJ2-7; no firm D call. The read ends 3 residues early relative to the CDR3; the germline J gene fills the gap. This CDR3 comprises 14 residues. Germline assignment: CDR1 MGHRA and CDR2 YSYEKL. V shed 1 base and J shed 2 bases, with 9 bases lying between them.

In the case of this clone: With the read ending 3 residues before the CDR3 end, the germline J gene is used to fill in that end. The V gene is TRBV7-6, the J gene TRBJ2-3, with 9 positions matching TRBD1. Germline V gene lookup returns CDR1 SGHVS and CDR2 FNYEAQ. The CDR3 extends over 14 amino acids. The CDR3: CASSSLPGQGSQYF. The sequenced part of the CDR3 DNA is TGTGCCAGCAGCTCACTACCGGGACAGGGATCG.

Concerning this clone: The CDR3 end is not reached by the read, which stops 3 residues before it; the germline J gene fills it in. The chain uses TRBV20-1 and TRBJ1-4; possibly TRBD1 for D (6 bases). The CDR3 consists of 13 residues. From germline, CDR1 is DFQATT and CDR2 SNEGSKA (reference sequence). Partial CDR3 DNA: TGCAGTGTTCGTGACAGGTCGACTTCACCA. It translates to CSVRDRSTSP. From start to end, the CDR3 is CSVRDRSTSPLFF.

To note about this clone: The CDR3 end is not reached by the read, which stops 3 residues before it; the germline J gene fills it in. The chain links TRBV20-1 to TRBJ2-5; D may be TRBD1 (6 bases). Trimming removed 4 bases from V and 2 bases from J, with 20 bases in between. Per germline, CDR1 DFQATT and CDR2 SNEGSKA (reference sequence). This CDR3 contains 16 residues. The CDR3 loop is CSATLKNRARQETQYF. The CDR3 bases that were read are TGCAGTGCTACACTGAAAAACAGGGCCCGGCAAGAGACC.

To note about this clone: The observed sequence ends 3 residues before the CDR3 terminus, with the missing tail filled in from the germline J gene. The gene calls are TRBV29-1 and TRBJ2-7; weak D call: TRBD1 (6 bases). The germline CDR1 and CDR2 sequences are SQVTM and ANQGSEA. The CDR3 covers 13 residues. Trimming shortened V by 5 bases and J by 2 bases, and 13 bases separated the two germline ends. The CDR3 is CSVLDSRTYEQYF. The sequenced part of the CDR3 DNA is TGCAGCGTTTTGGACAGCCGAACCTACGAG.